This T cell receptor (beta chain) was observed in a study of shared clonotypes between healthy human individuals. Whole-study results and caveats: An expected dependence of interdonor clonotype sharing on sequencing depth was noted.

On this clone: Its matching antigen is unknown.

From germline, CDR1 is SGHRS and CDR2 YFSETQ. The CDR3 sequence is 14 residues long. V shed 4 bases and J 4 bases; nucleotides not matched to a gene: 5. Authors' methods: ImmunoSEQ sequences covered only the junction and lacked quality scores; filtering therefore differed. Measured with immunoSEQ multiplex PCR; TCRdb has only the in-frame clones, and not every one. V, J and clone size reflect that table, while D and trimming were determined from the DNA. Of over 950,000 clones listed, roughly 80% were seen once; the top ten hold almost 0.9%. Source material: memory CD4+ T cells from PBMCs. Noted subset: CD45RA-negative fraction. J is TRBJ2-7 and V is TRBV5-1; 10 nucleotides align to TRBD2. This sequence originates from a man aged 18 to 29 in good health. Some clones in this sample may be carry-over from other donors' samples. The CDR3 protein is CASSALAGGYEQYF. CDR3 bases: TGCGCCAGCAGCGCATTAGCGGGGGGATACGAGCAGTACTTC.